Shown below are 2 T cell receptor beta chains from a single sample sequenced in a study of follicular helper T cells after annual influenza vaccination. Time point indicated: 2015-2016 season, pre-vaccination. Here immunoSEQ multiplex PCR was the method, and the copy in TCRdb shows in-frame clones only, minus some. The sample gives several thousand clones, about 82% of which show up once; 1.5% to 1.9% is in the top ten. The source was CXCR5+ CD38- circulating T follicular helper cells from blood, collected on the day of influenza vaccination. Regarding subset: circulating Tfh, non-naive CD4+CXCR5+PD-1+ (ICOS+CD38+ or ICOS-CD38-). These receptors all come from an adult who received the influenza vaccine.

V usage is TRBV28 and J usage is TRBJ1-5; the match to TRBD1 covers 8 bases. The CDR3 covers 14 residues. With 6 bases clipped from V and 6 bases from J, the junction kept 7 bases outside the gene matches. Germline CDR1 and CDR2: MDHEN and SYDVKM. In DNA, the CDR3 is TGTGCCAGCAGCGGACAGGGTGGGCGTCAGCCCCAGCATTTT. This encodes CASSGQGGRQPQHF.

The genes are TRBV6-5 and TRBJ2-3, with D perhaps TRBD1 or TRBD2 (5 bases each). The V gene lost 5 bases and the J gene lost 1 base, with 10 bases spanning the gap. The germline gives CDR1 MNHEY, CDR2 SVGAGI. The CDR3 spans 14 residues. CDR3 protein: CASSEGRGTDTQYF. The DNA for the CDR3 is TGTGCCAGCAGTGAGGGGCGGGGCACAGATACGCAGTATTTT.